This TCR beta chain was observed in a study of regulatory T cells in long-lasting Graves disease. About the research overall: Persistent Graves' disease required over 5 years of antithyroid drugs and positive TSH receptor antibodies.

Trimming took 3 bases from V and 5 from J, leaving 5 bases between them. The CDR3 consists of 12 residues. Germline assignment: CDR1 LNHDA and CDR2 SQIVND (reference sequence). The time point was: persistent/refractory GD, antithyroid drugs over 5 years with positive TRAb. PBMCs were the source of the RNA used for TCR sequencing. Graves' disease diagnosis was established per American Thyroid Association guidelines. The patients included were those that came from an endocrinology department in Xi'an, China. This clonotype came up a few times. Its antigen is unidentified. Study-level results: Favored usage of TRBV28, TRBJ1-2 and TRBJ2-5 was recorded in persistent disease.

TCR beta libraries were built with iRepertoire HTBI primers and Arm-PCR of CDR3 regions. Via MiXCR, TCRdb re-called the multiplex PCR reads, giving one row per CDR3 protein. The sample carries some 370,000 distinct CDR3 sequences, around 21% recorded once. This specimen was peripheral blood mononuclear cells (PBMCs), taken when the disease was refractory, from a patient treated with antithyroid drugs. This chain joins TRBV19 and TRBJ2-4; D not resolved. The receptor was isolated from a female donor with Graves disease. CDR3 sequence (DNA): TGTGCCAGTAGTATGCTTCAAAACATTCAGTACTTC. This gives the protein CASSMLQNIQYF.